Detailed here is one T cell receptor (beta chain). The ends were cut back, 3 bases at V and 7 bases at J, with 9 bases in the middle. CDR3 length: 13 amino acids. Germline V gene lookup returns CDR1 SGHAT and CDR2 FQNNGV. The data originate from a study of shared clonotypes between healthy human individuals. Method: immunoSEQ multiplex PCR; TCRdb's copy keeps in-frame clones and lacks some. The table shows fewer than 1.8 million clones, with about 98.5% occurring only once. The V and J genes are TRBV11-2 and TRBJ1-4; D ambiguous. Sequenced: naive CD4+ T cells sorted from blood. Stated subset: CD45RA+ positively selected. This clonotype originated in a man under 40 in good health. CDR3 sequence: CASSFGLSEKLFF. CDR3 in DNA: TGTGCCAGCAGCTTCGGATTGAGTGAAAAACTGTTTTTT.